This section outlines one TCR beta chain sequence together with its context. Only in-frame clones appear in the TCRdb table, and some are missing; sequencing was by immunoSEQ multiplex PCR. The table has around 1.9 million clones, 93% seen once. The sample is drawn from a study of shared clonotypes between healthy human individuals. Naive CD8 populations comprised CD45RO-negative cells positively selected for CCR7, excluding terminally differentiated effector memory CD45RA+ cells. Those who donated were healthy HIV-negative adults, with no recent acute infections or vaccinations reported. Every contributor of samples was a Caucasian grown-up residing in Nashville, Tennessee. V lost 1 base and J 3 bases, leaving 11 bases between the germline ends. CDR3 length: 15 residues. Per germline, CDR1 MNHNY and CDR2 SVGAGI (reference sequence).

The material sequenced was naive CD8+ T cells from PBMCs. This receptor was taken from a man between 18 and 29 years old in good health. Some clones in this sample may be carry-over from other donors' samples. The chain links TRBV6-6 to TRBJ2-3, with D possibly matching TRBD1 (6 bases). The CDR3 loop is CASSYFGQSTDTQYF. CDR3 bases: TGTGCCAGCAGTTACTTTGGACAGAGTACAGATACGCAGTATTTT.